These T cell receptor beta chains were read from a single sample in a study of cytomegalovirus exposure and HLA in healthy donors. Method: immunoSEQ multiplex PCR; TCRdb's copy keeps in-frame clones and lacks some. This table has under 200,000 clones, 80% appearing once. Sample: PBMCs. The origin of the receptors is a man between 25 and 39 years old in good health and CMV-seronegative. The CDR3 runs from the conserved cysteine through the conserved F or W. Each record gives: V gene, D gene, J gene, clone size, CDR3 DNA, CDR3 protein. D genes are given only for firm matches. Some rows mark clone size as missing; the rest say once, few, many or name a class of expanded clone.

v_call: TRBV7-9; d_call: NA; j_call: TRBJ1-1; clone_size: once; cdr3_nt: TGTGCCAGCAGCTTAAGCCGGGAAGCTTTCTTT; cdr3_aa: CASSLSREAFF
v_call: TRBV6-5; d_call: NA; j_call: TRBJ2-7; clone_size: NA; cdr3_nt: TGTGCCAGCAGGAACAGCCAGGGGGGAGGCGAGCAGTACTTC; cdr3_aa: CASRNSQGGGEQYF
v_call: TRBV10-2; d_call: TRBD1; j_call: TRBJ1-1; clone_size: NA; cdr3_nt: TGCGCCAGCATGATAGGACAGGGGGGGAACACTGAAGCTTTCTTT; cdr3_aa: CASMIGQGGNTEAFF
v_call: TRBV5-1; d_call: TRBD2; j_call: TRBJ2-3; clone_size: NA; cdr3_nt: TGCGCCAGCAGCCCCCGACTAGCGGGGGGCCCCAGGGATACGCAGTATTTT; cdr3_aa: CASSPRLAGGPRDTQYF
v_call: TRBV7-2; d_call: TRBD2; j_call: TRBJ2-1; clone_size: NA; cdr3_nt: TGTGCCAGCAGCTTAGGGGCTAGCGGGAGGGCCGTTGAGCAGTTCTTC; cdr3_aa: CASSLGASGRAVEQFF
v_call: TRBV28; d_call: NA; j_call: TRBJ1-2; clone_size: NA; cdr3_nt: TGTGCCAGCAGTTTGCCGGGGTCGGGCTATGGCTACACCTTC; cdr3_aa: CASSLPGSGYGYTF
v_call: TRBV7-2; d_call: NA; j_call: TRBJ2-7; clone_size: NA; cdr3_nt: TGTGCCAGCACCCTCGTAGGGGGAGAATACGAGCAGTACTTC; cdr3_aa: CASTLVGGEYEQYF
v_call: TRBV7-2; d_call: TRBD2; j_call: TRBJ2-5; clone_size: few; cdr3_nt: TGTGCCAGCAGCTTGGGACTAGCGGGGGGCGGGACCCAGTACTTC; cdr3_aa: CASSLGLAGGGTQYF
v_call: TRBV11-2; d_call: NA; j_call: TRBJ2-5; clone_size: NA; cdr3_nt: TGTGCCAGCAGCTTGCGAGAGACCCAGTACTTC; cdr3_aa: CASSLRETQYF
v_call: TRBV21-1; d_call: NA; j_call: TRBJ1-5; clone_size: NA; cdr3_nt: TGTGCCAGCAGCGACCGGGACAGGACCGGGATTAATCAGCCCCAGCATTTT; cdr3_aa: CASSDRDRTGINQPQHF
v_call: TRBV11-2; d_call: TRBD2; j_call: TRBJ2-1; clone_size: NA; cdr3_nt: TGTGCCAGCAGCTTAGACGCCCGGACTAGCGGGCAGAATGAGCAGTTCTTC; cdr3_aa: CASSLDARTSGQNEQFF
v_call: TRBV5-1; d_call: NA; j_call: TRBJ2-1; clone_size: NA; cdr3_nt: TGCGCCAGCAGCTTGCCAAGCCTCAATGAGCAGTTCTTC; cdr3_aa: CASSLPSLNEQFF
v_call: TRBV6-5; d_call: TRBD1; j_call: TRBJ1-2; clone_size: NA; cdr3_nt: TGTGCCAGCATCGCTCCGGGACAGGGGGCAAGAGGCTACACCTTC; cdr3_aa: CASIAPGQGARGYTF
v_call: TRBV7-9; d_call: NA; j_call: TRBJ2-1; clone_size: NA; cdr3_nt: TGTGCCAGCAGCCTGGCCGCGGGGCCCCATGAGCAGTTCTTC; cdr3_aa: CASSLAAGPHEQFF
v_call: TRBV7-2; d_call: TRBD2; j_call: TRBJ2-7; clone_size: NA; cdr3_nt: TGTGCCAGCAGTCCGATTTTGCCGGGACTAGCGGTCTACGAGCAGTACTTC; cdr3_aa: CASSPILPGLAVYEQYF
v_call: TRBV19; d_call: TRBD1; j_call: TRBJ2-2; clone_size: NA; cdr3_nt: TGTGCCAGTAGTAGTGGGACAGCTTACACCGGGGAGCTGTTTTTT; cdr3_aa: CASSSGTAYTGELFF
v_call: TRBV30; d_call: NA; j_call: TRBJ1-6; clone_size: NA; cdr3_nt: TGTGCCTGGAGTGAAAACGGTAATTCACCCCTCCACTTT; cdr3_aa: CAWSENGNSPLHF
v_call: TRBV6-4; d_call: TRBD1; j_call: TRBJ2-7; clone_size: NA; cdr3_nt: TGTGCCAGCAGCGAACCCGACAGGGGGATCTCCTACGAGCAGTACTTC; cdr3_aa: CASSEPDRGISYEQYF
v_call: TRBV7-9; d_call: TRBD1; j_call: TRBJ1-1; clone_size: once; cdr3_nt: TGTGCCAGCAGCGAAGGACAGGCGAACACTGAAGCTTTCTTT; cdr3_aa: CASSEGQANTEAFF
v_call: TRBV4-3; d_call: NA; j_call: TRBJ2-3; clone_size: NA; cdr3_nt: TGCGCCAGCAGCCAAGAAGGGACTAGCACAGATACGCAGTATTTT; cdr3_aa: CASSQEGTSTDTQYF
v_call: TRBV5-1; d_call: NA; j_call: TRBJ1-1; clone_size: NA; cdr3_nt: TGCGCCAGCAGCTTGGGACAGCCCTCGGAAGCTTTCTTT; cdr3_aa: CASSLGQPSEAFF
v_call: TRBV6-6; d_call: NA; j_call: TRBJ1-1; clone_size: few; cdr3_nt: TGTGCCAGCAGCCACAGATCCCTGAACACTGAAGCTTTCTTT; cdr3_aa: CASSHRSLNTEAFF
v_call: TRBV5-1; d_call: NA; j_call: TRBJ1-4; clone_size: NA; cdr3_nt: TGCGCCAGCAGCTTGGCCCAGGGGCCCCCTAATGAAAAACTGTTTTTT; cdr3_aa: CASSLAQGPPNEKLFF
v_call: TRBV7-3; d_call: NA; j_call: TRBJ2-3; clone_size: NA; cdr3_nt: TGTGCCAGCAGCCTTGGGGCGTCCACAGATACGCAGTATTTT; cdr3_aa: CASSLGASTDTQYF
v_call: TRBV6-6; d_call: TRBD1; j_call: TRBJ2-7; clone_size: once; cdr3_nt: TGTGCCAGCAGTTACTCGTCCCGGGACAGCTACGAGCAGTACTTC; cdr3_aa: CASSYSSRDSYEQYF
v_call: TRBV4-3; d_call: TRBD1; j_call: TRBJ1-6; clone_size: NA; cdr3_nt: TGCGCCAGCAGCCAGGGACAGGGAATGTATTCACCCCTCCACTTT; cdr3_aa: CASSQGQGMYSPLHF
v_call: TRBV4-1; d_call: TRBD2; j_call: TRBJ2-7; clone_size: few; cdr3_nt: TGCGCCAGCAGCCGCCGGGGGAGCGGGGACTCCTACGAGCAGTACTTC; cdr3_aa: CASSRRGSGDSYEQYF
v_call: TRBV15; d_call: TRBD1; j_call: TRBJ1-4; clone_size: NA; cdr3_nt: TGTGCCACCAGCAGAGGACAGGGCGCAGAAAAACTGTTTTTT; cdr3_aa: CATSRGQGAEKLFF
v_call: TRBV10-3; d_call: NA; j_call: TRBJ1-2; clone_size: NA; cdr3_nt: TGTGCCATCAGCCTCGACAGGCTCCAGGGCTACACCTTC; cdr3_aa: CAISLDRLQGYTF
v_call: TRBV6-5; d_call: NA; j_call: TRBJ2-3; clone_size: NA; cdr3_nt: TGTGCCAGCAGTTACTCCGGGGGCACAGATACGCAGTATTTT; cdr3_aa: CASSYSGGTDTQYF
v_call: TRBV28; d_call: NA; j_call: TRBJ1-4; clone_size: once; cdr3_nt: TGTGCCAGCAGTTCCGGACAGTGGAACATAGAAAAACTGTTTTTT; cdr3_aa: CASSSGQWNIEKLFF
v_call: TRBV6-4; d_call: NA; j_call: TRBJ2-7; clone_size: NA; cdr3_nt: TGTGCCAGCAGTGAGGACATAGGCTACGAGCAGTACTTC; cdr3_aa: CASSEDIGYEQYF